The next 19 T cell receptor beta chains were all read from a single sample in a study of blood T cell repertoires in COVID-19. Some clones are missing from TCRdb's copy, which holds only in-frame ones; the method was immunoSEQ multiplex PCR. The sample shows about 160,000 clones, less than 90% of them seen only once. The sequenced sample consisted of peripheral blood. These receptors came from a man aged 18 to 30 with active or convalescent COVID-19.

The J gene is TRBJ1-2, the V gene TRBV2, with 7 bases identical to TRBD1. The CDR3 sequence is 14 residues long. V gave up 8 bases and J gave up 8 bases; unmatched junction bases: 14. The germline V gene encodes CDR1 SNHLY and CDR2 FYNNEI. CDR3 residues: CASGNRARGKGYTF. CDR3 DNA sequence: TGTGCCAGCGGGAATCGGGCCAGGGGGAAAGGCTACACCTTC.

The chain couples TRBV11-2 to TRBJ1-1; D uncertain. Germline CDR1 reads SGHAT; CDR2 reads FQNNGV. The CDR3 contains 13 residues. Trimming pared 1 base from V and 7 bases from J, leaving 10 bases between. The DNA of the CDR3 is TGTGCCAGCAGCTTAGGGTTTGAGGTTGAAGCTTTCTTT. This codes for CASSLGFEVEAFF.

The table lists this clone with a count of one. The chain combines TRBV7-6 with TRBJ2-2, with D possibly being TRBD2 (6 bases). Germline CDR1 is SGHVS and CDR2 is FNYEAQ. The CDR3 is 15 residues long. Trimming stripped 1 base from V and 6 bases from J, with 12 bases between. CDR3 DNA: TGTGCCAGCAGCTTAGGGAGGGATACCCCCGGGGAGCTGTTTTTT. Its translation: CASSLGRDTPGELFF.

The chain joins TRBV5-1 to TRBJ2-1; 12 nucleotides line up with TRBD2. This CDR3 has 15 amino acids. V was pared by 0 bases and J by 12 bases, with 7 bases of the junction left unmatched. Germline assignment: CDR1 SGHRS and CDR2 YFSETQ. As DNA, the CDR3 is TGCGCCAGCAGCTTGGTGTCTAGCGGGGGGGCCCCGCAGTTCTTC. Residues: CASSLVSSGGAPQFF. Together with reference TRBV5-1 and TRBJ2-1, the CDR3 gives the full variable domain: KAGVTQTPRYLIKTRGQQVTLSCSPISGHRSVSWYQQTPGQGLQFLFEYFSETQRNKGNFPGRFSGRQFSNSRSEMNVSTLELGDSALYLCASSLVSSGGAPQFFGPGTRLTVL.

V usage is TRBV3-1 (or the pseudogene TRBV3-2) and J usage is TRBJ1-6; D call uncertain. The CDR3 length is 15 residues. CDR1 is LGHDT, CDR2 YNNKEL, per germline (reference sequence). With 2 bases removed from V and 5 bases from J, the gap between germline ends came to 10 bases. CDR3 amino acids: CASSQTEFHNSPLHF. The CDR3 DNA reads as TGTGCCAGCAGCCAAACAGAGTTCCATAATTCACCCCTCCACTTT.

This clone was picked up a small number of times. The chain couples TRBV4-1 to TRBJ2-1; 7 bases are shared with TRBD1. Germline V CDR1 and CDR2: MGHRA, YSYEKL. V lost 1 base, J lost 5 bases, and 5 bases stayed unmatched. CDR3 length: 15 residues. CDR3 in DNA: TGCGCCAGCAGCCAAGGACAGGGTAGGAACAATGAGCAGTTCTTC. Translating it yields CASSQGQGRNNEQFF.

This clone was seen a few times. J is TRBJ1-5 and V is TRBV7-2, with a possible D match to TRBD1 (6 bases). V lost 1 base and J lost 5, with 9 bases in between. The germline V gene has CDR1 SGHTA and CDR2 FQGNSA. CDR3 size: 14 residues. The CDR3: CASSLGGQDQPQHF. CDR3 DNA: TGTGCCAGCAGCTTAGGGGGGCAAGATCAGCCCCAGCATTTT.

CDR3 bases: TGCGCCAGCAGCTCAGACATCGGAATCACTGAAGCTTTCTTT. It translates to CASSSDIGITEAFF. V usage is TRBV5-1 and J usage is TRBJ1-1; D ambiguous. The CDR3 sequence is 14 residues long. CDR1 and CDR2 (germline): SGHRS, YFSETQ. The ends were cut back, 3 bases at V and 4 bases at J, with 13 bases in the middle.

The rearrangement links TRBV27 to TRBJ1-2; 10 bases match TRBD1. CDR1 is MNHEY and CDR2 is SMNVEV in the germline V gene (reference sequence). There are 13 residues in the CDR3. The J segment lost 13 bases and the V segment lost 5 bases, leaving 10 bases of the junction unmatched. The DNA of the CDR3 is TGTGCCAGCAGTCCATCGGGACAGGGGCCGGGCACCTTC. This encodes CASSPSGQGPGTF.

Only one count was recorded for this clone. This CDR3 reads CASSLGTSGYNEQFF. As DNA, the CDR3 is TGTGCCAGCAGTTTAGGGACTAGCGGGTACAATGAGCAGTTCTTC. V is TRBV27 and J is TRBJ2-1; 12 positions agree with TRBD2. Trimming at V came to 2 bases and at J to 4 bases, leaving 0 bases not matched to a gene. This CDR3 is built from 15 residues. From germline, CDR1 is MNHEY and CDR2 SMNVEV (reference sequence).

The chain combines TRBV9 with TRBJ2-1; TRBD1 is a possible D gene (6 bases). There are 15 residues in the CDR3. Trimming took off 2 bases at V and 8 bases at J, with 17 bases between the two ends. Looked up from germline, CDR1 is SGDLS and CDR2 is YYNGEE. The CDR3 bases are TGTGCCAGCAGCGTCTATGGTCAGGGGCTCGATGAGCAGTTCTTC. Protein product: CASSVYGQGLDEQFF.

CDR3 residues: CASSSTPRDRGFSYNEQFF. CDR3 in DNA: TGTGCCAGCAGCTCTACCCCCCGGGACAGGGGCTTTAGTTACAATGAGCAGTTCTTC. The chain joins TRBV7-8 to TRBJ2-1; 10 positions agree with TRBD1. The CDR3 contains 19 residues. Trimming at V came to 4 bases and at J to 4 bases, leaving 16 bases not matched to a gene. Per the germline V gene, CDR1 is SGHVS and CDR2 is FQNEAQ.

This clone occurred a few times. The chain recombines TRBV28 with TRBJ2-6; D might be TRBD1 (5 bases). CDR1 is MDHEN and CDR2 is SYDVKM in the germline V gene. The CDR3 consists of 15 residues. V lost 6 bases to trimming and J lost 0 bases, with 9 bases between them. CDR3 in amino acids: CASSLRGSGANVLTF. As DNA, the CDR3 is TGTGCCAGCAGCTTAAGGGGCTCTGGGGCCAACGTCCTGACTTTC.

The J gene is TRBJ1-4, the V gene TRBV2, with D possibly matching TRBD1 (6 bases). V was cut by 4 bases and J by 8 bases, with 17 bases left in between. Germline CDR1 is SNHLY and CDR2 is FYNNEI. The CDR3 is 15 amino acids. CDR3 protein: CASSGRTGSGEKLFF. The CDR3 DNA sequence: TGTGCCAGCAGTGGCAGAACAGGGAGCGGAGAAAAACTGTTTTTT.

This clone has ten or more counts. The rearrangement joins TRBV5-1 to TRBJ1-5, with D possibly matching TRBD1 (5 bases). V was shortened by 3 bases and J by 3 bases, with 13 bases between the two germline ends. Germline V gene sequence: CDR1 SGHRS, CDR2 YFSETQ. The CDR3 contains 15 residues. The CDR3 DNA reads as TGCGCCAGCAGCTCAACCCAGGGTAACAATCAGCCCCAGCATTTT. Its protein product is CASSSTQGNNQPQHF.

The CDR3 sequence: CASRNGGGETQYF. DNA for the CDR3: TGTGCCAGCAGGAACGGAGGAGGGGAGACCCAGTACTTC. The chain carries TRBV3-1 (or the pseudogene TRBV3-2) and TRBJ2-5, with D possibly matching TRBD2 (6 bases). This CDR3 region has 13 residues. Per the germline V gene, CDR1 is LGHDT and CDR2 is YNNKEL (reference sequence). V was shortened by 6 bases and J by 5 bases, with 13 bases between the two germline ends.

The chain combines TRBV4-1 with TRBJ2-1; the D gene is possibly TRBD2 (6 bases). V shed 3 bases and J shed 10 bases, with 19 bases lying between them. Per the germline V gene, CDR1 is MGHRA and CDR2 is YSYEKL. The CDR3 is 15 amino acids. CDR3: CASSHPPGGVREQFF. CDR3 DNA sequence: TGCGCCAGCAGCCACCCTCCCGGAGGGGTTCGGGAGCAGTTCTTC.

The chain joins TRBV11-3 to TRBJ2-3, with D possibly TRBD1 on 6 matching bases. This CDR3 spans 15 amino acids. CDR1 SGHNT and CDR2 YENEEA come from the germline V gene. Trimming shortened V by 4 bases and J by 2 bases, and 13 bases separated the two germline ends. The CDR3, as DNA: TGTGCCAGCAGCTCGGACGGACAGTTCACAGATACGCAGTATTTT. Translating it yields CASSSDGQFTDTQYF.

The chain carries TRBV5-5 and TRBJ2-1, with 7 nucleotides matching TRBD1. The CDR3 is 16 residues long. The ends lost 4 bases at V and 2 bases at J; junction bases unmatched: 9. Germline CDR1 SGHKS, CDR2 YYEKEE (reference sequence). CDR3 region: CASSPRGGGTYNEQFF. CDR3 bases: TGTGCCAGCAGCCCGCGAGGGGGCGGAACCTACAATGAGCAGTTCTTC.